The rows below give T cell receptor beta chains drawn from one sample of a study of identical twins. TCRdb passed the 5' RACE reads through MiXCR, listing each CDR3 protein once. Of about 790,000 distinct CDR3 sequences listed, 18% are singletons. These data also featured in a second study, about T cells expressing NK-cell markers.

The specimen was PBMCs. The receptor set was obtained from a woman under 30 in good health. Each CDR3 is given with its conserved first and last residue. A D gene is named only where the DNA matches it firmly. Rows may omit the clone size; those that give it use once, few, many or a size class.

size	D	V	J	DNA	CDR3
NA	TRBD2	TRBV24-1	TRBJ2-3	TGTGCCACCAGTGATTCTTCGGCTAGCGGGGGAGATACGCAGTATTTT	CATSDSSASGGDTQYF
NA	NA	TRBV12-3/TRBV12-4	TRBJ2-1	TGTGCCAGCACCCTAGGAGGGGCAGGGTACAATGAGCAGTTCTTC	CASTLGGAGYNEQFF
few	TRBD1	TRBV7-8	TRBJ1-4	TGTGCCAGCAGCTCGTACAGGGGTTCCCTTGGTGAAAAACTGTTTTTT	CASSSYRGSLGEKLFF
NA	NA	TRBV20-1	TRBJ1-1	TGCAGTGCTAGAGGGCAGGCGAGGACTAACACTGAAGCTTTCTTT	CSARGQARTNTEAFF
NA	NA	TRBV11-2	TRBJ2-1	TGTGCCAGCAGCTTAGGCGTGGCGGACTACAATGAGCAGTTCTTC	CASSLGVADYNEQFF
few	TRBD1	TRBV7-9	TRBJ2-1	TGTGCCAGCAGCGGCTCGGGACAGAGCAATGAGCAGTTCTTC	CASSGSGQSNEQFF
NA	NA	TRBV12-2	TRBJ2-1	TGTGCAAGTCGCCACCGCGGACTCGACGTTTACAATGAGCAGTTCTTC	CASRHRGLDVYNEQFF
NA	TRBD1	TRBV7-2	TRBJ2-3	TGTGCCAGCAGCTGGACAGGGGGGATGGATACGCAGTATTTT	CASSWTGGMDTQYF
NA	NA	TRBV14	TRBJ2-7	TGTGCCAGCAGCCAAGCGCGGGAGCAGTACTTC	CASSQAREQYF
many	TRBD2	TRBV7-6	TRBJ2-7	TGTGCCAGCAGCTTCGCGGGAGCGAACTACGAGCAGTACTTC	CASSFAGANYEQYF
few	NA	TRBV29-1	TRBJ2-7	TGCAGCGTTGTATCCACCTCCTACGAGCAGTACTTC	CSVVSTSYEQYF
few	NA	TRBV20-1	TRBJ2-1	TGCAGTGCCGCCAGCGCGCCATCTCACAATGAGCAGTTCTTC	CSAASAPSHNEQFF
NA	NA	TRBV12-5	TRBJ2-3	TGTGCTAGTGGTTTACAAACAGATACGCAGTATTTT	CASGLQTDTQYF
NA	NA	TRBV10-1	TRBJ1-1	TGCGCCAGCGCCGGTGGTAGGAGCGATGGACCTTTTTTT	CASAGGRSDGPFF
few	NA	TRBV6-1	TRBJ2-7	TGTGCCAGCACCCTACGGGACGCCCTGGGCGAGCAGTACTTC	CASTLRDALGEQYF
few	TRBD2	TRBV2	TRBJ2-4	TGTGCCAGCAGATCGGGACTAGCAAAAAACATTCAGTACTTC	CASRSGLAKNIQYF
few	NA	TRBV6-1	TRBJ2-3	TGTGCCAGCGCTGGAACGGGACCTCGCACAGATACGCAGTATTTT	CASAGTGPRTDTQYF
few	NA	TRBV3-1	TRBJ2-3	TGTGCCAGCAGCCAAGAGCTGGCCCCTAGCACAGATACGCAGTATTTT	CASSQELAPSTDTQYF
few	NA	TRBV9	TRBJ2-1	TGTGCCAGCAGCGTAGCCTGGGGGCCCTACAATGAGCAGTTCTTC	CASSVAWGPYNEQFF
NA	NA	TRBV13	TRBJ2-7	TGTGCCAGCAGCTTTGAGGCCGCGAACTCCTACGAGCAGTACTTC	CASSFEAANSYEQYF
few	NA	TRBV7-2	TRBJ1-1	TGTGCCAGCAGCTTAAGACAGCGCAACACTGAAGCTTTCTTT	CASSLRQRNTEAFF
many	TRBD2	TRBV4-1	TRBJ2-1	TGCGCCAGCAGCCAAAAAACCCGGCTAGCGGGGGCTAATGAGCAGTTCTTC	CASSQKTRLAGANEQFF
few	NA	TRBV24-1	TRBJ2-1	TGTGCCACCAGTGATCAATACAATGAGCAGTTCTTC	CATSDQYNEQFF